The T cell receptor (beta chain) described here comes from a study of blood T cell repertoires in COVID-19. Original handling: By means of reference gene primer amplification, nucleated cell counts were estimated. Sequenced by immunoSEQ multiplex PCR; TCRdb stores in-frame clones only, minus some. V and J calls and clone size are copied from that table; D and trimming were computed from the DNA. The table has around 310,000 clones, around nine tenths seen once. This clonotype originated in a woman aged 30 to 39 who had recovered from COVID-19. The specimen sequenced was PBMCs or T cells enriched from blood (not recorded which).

The CDR3 reads CASSPPGSRSYNEQFF. Written as DNA, the CDR3 is TGTGCCAGCAGCCCCCCTGGCTCACGCTCCTACAATGAGCAGTTCTTC. The chain uses TRBV5-4 and TRBJ2-1; D uncertain. V lost 4 bases to trimming and J lost 0 bases, with 14 bases between them. Germline V gene lookup returns CDR1 SGHNT and CDR2 YYREEE (reference sequence). The CDR3 is made up of 16 amino acids.